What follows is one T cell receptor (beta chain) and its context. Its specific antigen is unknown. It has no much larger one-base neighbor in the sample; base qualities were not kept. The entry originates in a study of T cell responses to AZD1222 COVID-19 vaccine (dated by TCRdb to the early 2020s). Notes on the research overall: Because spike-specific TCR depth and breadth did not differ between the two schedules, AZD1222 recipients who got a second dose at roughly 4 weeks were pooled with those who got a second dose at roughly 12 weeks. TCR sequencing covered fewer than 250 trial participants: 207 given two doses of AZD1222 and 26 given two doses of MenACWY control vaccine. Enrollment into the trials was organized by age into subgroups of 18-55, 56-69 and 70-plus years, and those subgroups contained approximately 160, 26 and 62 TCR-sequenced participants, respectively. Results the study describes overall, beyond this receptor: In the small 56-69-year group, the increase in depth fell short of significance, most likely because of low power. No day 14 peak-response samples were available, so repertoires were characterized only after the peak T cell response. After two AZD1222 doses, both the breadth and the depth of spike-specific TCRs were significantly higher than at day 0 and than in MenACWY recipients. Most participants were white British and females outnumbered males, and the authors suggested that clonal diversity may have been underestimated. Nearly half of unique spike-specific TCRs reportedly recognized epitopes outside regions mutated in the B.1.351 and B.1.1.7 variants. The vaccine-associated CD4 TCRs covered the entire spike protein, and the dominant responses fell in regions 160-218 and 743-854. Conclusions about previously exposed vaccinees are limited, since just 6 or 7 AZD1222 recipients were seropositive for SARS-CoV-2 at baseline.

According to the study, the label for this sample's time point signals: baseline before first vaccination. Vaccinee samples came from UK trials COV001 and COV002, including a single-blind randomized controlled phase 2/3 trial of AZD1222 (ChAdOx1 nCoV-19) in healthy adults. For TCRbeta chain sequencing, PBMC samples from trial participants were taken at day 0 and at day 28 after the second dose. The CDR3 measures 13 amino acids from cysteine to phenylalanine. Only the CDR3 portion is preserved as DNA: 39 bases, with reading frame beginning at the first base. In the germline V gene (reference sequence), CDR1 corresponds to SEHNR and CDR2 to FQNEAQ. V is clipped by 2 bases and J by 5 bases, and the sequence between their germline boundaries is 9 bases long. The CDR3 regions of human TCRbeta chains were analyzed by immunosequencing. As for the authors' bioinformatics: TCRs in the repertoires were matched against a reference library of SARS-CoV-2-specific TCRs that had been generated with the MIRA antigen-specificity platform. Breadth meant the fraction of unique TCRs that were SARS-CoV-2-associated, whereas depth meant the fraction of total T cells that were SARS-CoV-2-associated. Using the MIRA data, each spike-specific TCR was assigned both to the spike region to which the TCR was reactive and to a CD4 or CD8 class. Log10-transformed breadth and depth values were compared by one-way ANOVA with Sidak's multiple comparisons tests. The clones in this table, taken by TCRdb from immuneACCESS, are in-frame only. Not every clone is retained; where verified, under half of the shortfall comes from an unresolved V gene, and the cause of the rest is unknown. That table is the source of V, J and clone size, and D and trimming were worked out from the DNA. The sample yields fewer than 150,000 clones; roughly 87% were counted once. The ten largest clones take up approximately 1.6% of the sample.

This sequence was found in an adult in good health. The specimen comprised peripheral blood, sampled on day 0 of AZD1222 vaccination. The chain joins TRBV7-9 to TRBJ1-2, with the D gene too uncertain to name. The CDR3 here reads CASSLIESYGYTF. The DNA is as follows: TGTGCCAGCAGCTTAATCGAGAGTTATGGCTACACCTTC.